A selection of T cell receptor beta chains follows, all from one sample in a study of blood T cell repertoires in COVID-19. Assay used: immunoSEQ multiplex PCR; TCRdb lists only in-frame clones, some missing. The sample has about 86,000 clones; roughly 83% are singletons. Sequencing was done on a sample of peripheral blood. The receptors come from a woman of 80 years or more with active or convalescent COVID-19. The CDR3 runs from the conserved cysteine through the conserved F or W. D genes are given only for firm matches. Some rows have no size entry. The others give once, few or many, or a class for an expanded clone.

CDR3 DNA: TGTGCCAGCAGCCCCGGACAGGGGCGGGTCTACACCTTC
CDR3 protein: CASSPGQGRVYTF
J gene: TRBJ1-2
D gene: TRBD1
V gene: TRBV7-9
clone size: .

CDR3 DNA: TGTGCCAGCAGCACGAACGGCGGGATGATGGGTTCACCCCTCCACTTT
CDR3 protein: CASSTNGGMMGSPLHF
J gene: TRBJ1-6
D gene: .
V gene: TRBV13
clone size: .

CDR3 DNA: TGTGCCAGCAGCCTGGACCCAGGCTCTGGAAACACCATATATTTT
CDR3 protein: CASSLDPGSGNTIYF
J gene: TRBJ1-3
D gene: .
V gene: TRBV5-5
clone size: few

CDR3 DNA: TGTGCCAGCAGTCACGCCTCCGGGGCCCAGGGGGTCCTGACTTTC
CDR3 protein: CASSHASGAQGVLTF
J gene: TRBJ2-6
D gene: .
V gene: TRBV28
clone size: .

CDR3 DNA: TGTGCCAGCAGCTCGGGACAGGGGGCCGGTGAGACCCAGTACTTC
CDR3 protein: CASSSGQGAGETQYF
J gene: TRBJ2-5
D gene: TRBD1
V gene: TRBV13
clone size: .

CDR3 DNA: TGTGCCAGCAGCCAGGACAGGGCGAACTTGAACACTGAAGCTTTCTTT
CDR3 protein: CASSQDRANLNTEAFF
J gene: TRBJ1-1
D gene: TRBD1
V gene: TRBV5-4
clone size: .

CDR3 DNA: TGTGCCAGCAGTGAAGCTGGACAGGACCCCAAGAACGAGCAGTACTTC
CDR3 protein: CASSEAGQDPKNEQYF
J gene: TRBJ2-7
D gene: TRBD1
V gene: TRBV2
clone size: .

CDR3 DNA: TGTGCCTGGAGTGATGATGGGGCGGGAGGCCTACAAATTCCCACAGATACGCAGTATTTT
CDR3 protein: CAWSDDGAGGLQIPTDTQYF
J gene: TRBJ2-3
D gene: TRBD2
V gene: TRBV30
clone size: .

CDR3 DNA: TGTGCCAGCAGCCCGGGACAGGAGAATGAAAAACTGTTTTTT
CDR3 protein: CASSPGQENEKLFF
J gene: TRBJ1-4
D gene: TRBD1
V gene: TRBV11-1
clone size: .

CDR3 DNA: TGCGCCAGCAGCTCATACAGGGTGGATGATTACAATGAGCAGTTCTTC
CDR3 protein: CASSSYRVDDYNEQFF
J gene: TRBJ2-1
D gene: .
V gene: TRBV5-1
clone size: .

CDR3 DNA: TGTGCCAGCAGTCTTCAGGGCAACCAGCATTTT
CDR3 protein: CASSLQGNQHF
J gene: TRBJ1-5
D gene: .
V gene: TRBV12-3/TRBV12-4
clone size: .

CDR3 DNA: TGTGCCAGCAGCCCCGGGACTAGCGGCAATGAGCAGTTCTTC
CDR3 protein: CASSPGTSGNEQFF
J gene: TRBJ2-1
D gene: TRBD2
V gene: TRBV9
clone size: .

CDR3 DNA: TGTGCCAGCAGCTTATCGCAAGGGGCGGAGGGTCAGCCCCAGCATTTT
CDR3 protein: CASSLSQGAEGQPQHF
J gene: TRBJ1-5
D gene: .
V gene: TRBV7-2
clone size: .

CDR3 DNA: TGCAGTGCTAGTACTTTGTACCAAGAGACCCAGTACTTC
CDR3 protein: CSASTLYQETQYF
J gene: TRBJ2-5
D gene: .
V gene: TRBV20-1
clone size: .

CDR3 DNA: TGTGCCAGCAGTTCCCCGGGACTAGCGGCCTACGAGCAGTACTTC
CDR3 protein: CASSSPGLAAYEQYF
J gene: TRBJ2-7
D gene: TRBD2
V gene: TRBV28
clone size: .

CDR3 DNA: TGTGCCAGCAGCTTAGAAGGGACACCCTACAATGAGCAGTTCTTC
CDR3 protein: CASSLEGTPYNEQFF
J gene: TRBJ2-1
D gene: .
V gene: TRBV11-2
clone size: .

CDR3 DNA: TGTGCCAGCAGTTACCCAACAGCTTACCAAGAGACCCAGTACTTC
CDR3 protein: CASSYPTAYQETQYF
J gene: TRBJ2-5
D gene: .
V gene: TRBV6-5
clone size: once

CDR3 DNA: TGTGCCAGCAGTCCCCTAAATGAAAAACTGTTTTTT
CDR3 protein: CASSPLNEKLFF
J gene: TRBJ1-4
D gene: .
V gene: TRBV28
clone size: once

CDR3 DNA: TGTGCCTGGACTCAGGGGGCCAGCTACACCTTC
CDR3 protein: CAWTQGASYTF
J gene: TRBJ1-2
D gene: TRBD1
V gene: TRBV30
clone size: .

CDR3 DNA: TGTGCCAGCAGCCGTTCAGCGGGGGGGCAGGAGACCCAGTACTTC
CDR3 protein: CASSRSAGGQETQYF
J gene: TRBJ2-5
D gene: TRBD2
V gene: TRBV3-1/TRBV3-2
clone size: .

CDR3 DNA: TGCGCCAGCAGCTTGGTAGCGTCCAAACCCTCGGGAGGACAGGGGACGGCCACCTACGAGCAGTACTTC
CDR3 protein: CASSLVASKPSGGQGTATYEQYF
J gene: TRBJ2-7
D gene: TRBD1
V gene: TRBV5-1
clone size: .

CDR3 DNA: TGTGCCAGCAGTAAGGCCGGGACAGGGAGCAAGACCCAGTACTTC
CDR3 protein: CASSKAGTGSKTQYF
J gene: TRBJ2-5
D gene: TRBD1
V gene: TRBV6-5
clone size: .

CDR3 DNA: TGTGCCAGCAGTACCGCGGGACCTTACTGGGAGCTGTTTTTT
CDR3 protein: CASSTAGPYWELFF
J gene: TRBJ2-2
D gene: .
V gene: TRBV6-6
clone size: .

CDR3 DNA: TGTGCCAGTAGTATTGAGGGCCGGAAAATCTATGGCTACACCTTC
CDR3 protein: CASSIEGRKIYGYTF
J gene: TRBJ1-2
D gene: .
V gene: TRBV19
clone size: .

CDR3 DNA: TGTGCCAGCAAAGAGGGGGTTAGCACAGATACGCAGTATTTT
CDR3 protein: CASKEGVSTDTQYF
J gene: TRBJ2-3
D gene: .
V gene: TRBV28
clone size: .

CDR3 DNA: TGTGCCAGCAGCCAGTCGACAGCCAATCAGCCCCAGCATTTT
CDR3 protein: CASSQSTANQPQHF
J gene: TRBJ1-5
D gene: .
V gene: TRBV3-1/TRBV3-2
clone size: .

CDR3 DNA: TGTGCCAGTAGCCCGGCGGGATACCAGCCCCAGCATTTT
CDR3 protein: CASSPAGYQPQHF
J gene: TRBJ1-5
D gene: .
V gene: TRBV19
clone size: .

CDR3 DNA: TGTGCCACCAGTGACCAGGGAGGGCCTAATGAAAAACTGTTTTTT
CDR3 protein: CATSDQGGPNEKLFF
J gene: TRBJ1-4
D gene: .
V gene: TRBV24-1
clone size: few

CDR3 DNA: TGTGCCGGCCGGGAGTCCTATTCACCCCTCCACTTT
CDR3 protein: CAGRESYSPLHF
J gene: TRBJ1-6
D gene: .
V gene: TRBV2
clone size: once

CDR3 DNA: TGTGCCAGCAGCCAGTGGTCCGGCAGACAGAACACTGAAGCTTTCTTT
CDR3 protein: CASSQWSGRQNTEAFF
J gene: TRBJ1-1
D gene: .
V gene: TRBV3-1/TRBV3-2
clone size: .

CDR3 DNA: TGCGCCAGCAGCTTGGGACAGACTTCTGGAAACACCATATATTTT
CDR3 protein: CASSLGQTSGNTIYF
J gene: TRBJ1-3
D gene: .
V gene: TRBV5-1
clone size: .

CDR3 DNA: TGTGCCAGCAGCTTACGACTAGCGGGAGCCAATGAGCAGTTCTTC
CDR3 protein: CASSLRLAGANEQFF
J gene: TRBJ2-1
D gene: TRBD2
V gene: TRBV9
clone size: .

CDR3 DNA: TGTGCCAGCAGCTTAAGACAGGGCCCCCTCCACTTT
CDR3 protein: CASSLRQGPLHF
J gene: TRBJ1-6
D gene: TRBD1
V gene: TRBV11-3
clone size: .

CDR3 DNA: TGTGCCAGCAGCAGACTAGCAAGAGATACGCAGTATTTT
CDR3 protein: CASSRLARDTQYF
J gene: TRBJ2-3
D gene: TRBD2
V gene: TRBV28
clone size: .

CDR3 DNA: TGCGCCAGCGAACCCGGGACTAGCGGGAGGGCTAACGAGCAGTACTTC
CDR3 protein: CASEPGTSGRANEQYF
J gene: TRBJ2-7
D gene: TRBD2
V gene: TRBV5-1
clone size: .

CDR3 DNA: TGCGCCAGCAGCTTAAACCAGGGGGCGCAAGGCGAGCAGTACTTC
CDR3 protein: CASSLNQGAQGEQYF
J gene: TRBJ2-7
D gene: TRBD1
V gene: TRBV5-1
clone size: .

CDR3 DNA: TGCAGCGTTGAGAGGAGTAACTATGGCTACACCTTC
CDR3 protein: CSVERSNYGYTF
J gene: TRBJ1-2
D gene: .
V gene: TRBV29-1
clone size: .

CDR3 DNA: TGTGCCAGCAGTTACTCCACGACAGCTGAAGCTTTCTTT
CDR3 protein: CASSYSTTAEAFF
J gene: TRBJ1-1
D gene: .
V gene: TRBV6-2/TRBV6-3
clone size: once

CDR3 DNA: TGTGCCAGCAGCCCCGGACAGGGGGCGATGAACACCGGGGAGCTGTTTTTT
CDR3 protein: CASSPGQGAMNTGELFF
J gene: TRBJ2-2
D gene: TRBD1
V gene: TRBV5-5
clone size: .

CDR3 DNA: TGTGCCAGCAGTAGACAGGTGAGGCAGCCCCAGCATTTT
CDR3 protein: CASSRQVRQPQHF
J gene: TRBJ1-5
D gene: .
V gene: TRBV27
clone size: .

CDR3 DNA: TGTGCCAGCAGCTTAGCGGGAAGACAGTTTAACTATGGCTACACCTTC
CDR3 protein: CASSLAGRQFNYGYTF
J gene: TRBJ1-2
D gene: .
V gene: TRBV7-8
clone size: once

CDR3 DNA: TGTGCCAGCAGCAAAAAATTACTAGCGGAAGAGACCCAGTACTTC
CDR3 protein: CASSKKLLAEETQYF
J gene: TRBJ2-5
D gene: .
V gene: TRBV21-1
clone size: once

CDR3 DNA: TGTGCCACCGAACCCCGGACAGGGAACACTGAAGCTTTCTTT
CDR3 protein: CATEPRTGNTEAFF
J gene: TRBJ1-1
D gene: TRBD1
V gene: TRBV5-4
clone size: .

CDR3 DNA: TGTGCCAGCAGCCCCGGACAGGGGTTCACTGAAGCTTTCTTT
CDR3 protein: CASSPGQGFTEAFF
J gene: TRBJ1-1
D gene: TRBD1
V gene: TRBV14
clone size: .

CDR3 DNA: TGCAGTGCCAGTAGCGGAAACTACGAGCAGTACTTC
CDR3 protein: CSASSGNYEQYF
J gene: TRBJ2-7
D gene: .
V gene: TRBV20-1
clone size: .

CDR3 DNA: TGTGCCAGCTCACCACGTGGATCTAGGTACAATGAGCAGTTCTTC
CDR3 protein: CASSPRGSRYNEQFF
J gene: TRBJ2-1
D gene: .
V gene: TRBV18
clone size: .

CDR3 DNA: TGTGCCAGCAGCCAGGGACAGGGTTGGAGCACTGAAGCTTTCTTT
CDR3 protein: CASSQGQGWSTEAFF
J gene: TRBJ1-1
D gene: TRBD1
V gene: TRBV3-1/TRBV3-2
clone size: few

CDR3 DNA: TGTGCCACCAGCAGAGGGTGGGGTGGCAGGATCAAAGCGGGGCAAGAGACCCAGTACTTC
CDR3 protein: CATSRGWGGRIKAGQETQYF
J gene: TRBJ2-5
D gene: TRBD2
V gene: TRBV15
clone size: .

CDR3 DNA: TGTGCCAGCAGTGACTCGGCCGTAGCGGGAGGGCCGAAGAATGAGCAGTTCTTC
CDR3 protein: CASSDSAVAGGPKNEQFF
J gene: TRBJ2-1
D gene: TRBD2
V gene: TRBV6-4
clone size: .

CDR3 DNA: TGTGCCAGCAGCAAAGGAAGGAGTGAGGCTTCTTTTACGGGGCAGTACTTC
CDR3 protein: CASSKGRSEASFTGQYF
J gene: TRBJ2-7
D gene: .
V gene: TRBV7-8
clone size: few

CDR3 DNA: TGTGCCAGCAGCTTAGTCCCTTCCGGGACAGGCAATGAGCAGTTCTTC
CDR3 protein: CASSLVPSGTGNEQFF
J gene: TRBJ2-1
D gene: TRBD1
V gene: TRBV7-2
clone size: .

CDR3 DNA: TGCGCCAGCAGCTTGCTTTCCGAGACTAGCGGGAGCATATACGAGCAGTACTTC
CDR3 protein: CASSLLSETSGSIYEQYF
J gene: TRBJ2-7
D gene: TRBD2
V gene: TRBV5-1
clone size: .

CDR3 DNA: TGTGCCAGCAACTACCGTGGTGCGGAGACCCAGTACTTC
CDR3 protein: CASNYRGAETQYF
J gene: TRBJ2-5
D gene: .
V gene: TRBV5-6
clone size: .

CDR3 DNA: TGCAGCGTTGTGGCAGACTCTGGAAACACCATATATTTT
CDR3 protein: CSVVADSGNTIYF
J gene: TRBJ1-3
D gene: .
V gene: TRBV29-1
clone size: .